The entry below describes one T cell receptor beta chain. These data come from a study of blood T cell repertoires in COVID-19. Study-wide background: T cells, B-cell-depleted T cells, or PBMCs provided the cDNA or gDNA that served as material.

V lost 4 bases to trimming and J lost 3 bases, with 7 bases between them. Germline V gene data show CDR1 as LNHDA and CDR2 as SQIVND (reference sequence). The CDR3 covers 13 residues. Per the original methods: Estimation of nucleated cell counts was performed using reference gene primer amplification. The method was immunoSEQ multiplex PCR; TCRdb's version includes in-frame clones alone and lacks a portion of them. From that table come the V and J calls and clone size; the DNA was used to work out D and trimming. In the table there are 210,000 or so clones, roughly nine tenths of which are singletons.

Sequencing was done on a sample of peripheral blood. The chain couples TRBV19 to TRBJ1-5; D gene ambiguous. This TCR was sampled from a young man with acute or convalescent COVID-19. The CDR3 here is CASSRGHNQPQHF. The CDR3 nucleotides are TGTGCCAGTAGTAGAGGTCACAATCAGCCCCAGCATTTT.